The clone carrying this TCR beta chain was detected ten times or more. V dropped 5 bases and J dropped 1 base, with 15 bases sitting between them. Germline V lookup: CDR1 LNHNV, CDR2 YYDKDF (reference sequence). This CDR3 is built from 16 residues. The data stem from a study of blood T cell repertoires in COVID-19. Study at large: The samples span acute and convalescent COVID-19 from the United States, Italy and Spain. T cells, B-cell-depleted T cells, or PBMCs supplied cDNA or gDNA.

Under the authors' procedure: For nucleated cells, counts were estimated from reference gene primer amplification. TCRdb keeps only in-frame clones here, not all; method: immunoSEQ multiplex PCR. The V and J calls and clone size come from that table; D and trimming were worked out from the DNA. The profile covers approximately 290,000 clones, with around 89% appearing a single time and around 12% taken by the ten largest. The sample comprised peripheral blood. The sequence came from a woman aged 55-70 years with acute or convalescent COVID-19. The rearrangement uses TRBV15 and TRBJ1-3, with D possibly matching TRBD1 (6 bases). The CDR3 here is CATSDPQGSSGNTIYF. For the CDR3, the DNA is TGTGCCACCAGCGACCCCCAGGGGAGTTCTGGAAACACCATATATTTT.